One sample yielded the 14 T cell receptor beta chains listed below, sequenced in a study of blood T cell repertoires in COVID-19. Data came from immunoSEQ multiplex PCR; TCRdb stores just in-frame clones and leaves some out. This table holds roughly 300,000 clones, around 86% found once. Sequenced input: PBMCs or T cells enriched from blood (not recorded which). These TCRs come from a woman aged 40 to 50 with acute COVID-19.

This chain uses TRBV19 with TRBJ2-1; 8 nucleotides agree with TRBD1. J gave up 7 bases and V 3 bases, and 8 bases lay outside the gene matches. The CDR3 sequence is 15 residues long. CDR1 and CDR2 from the germline V gene are LNHDA and SQIVND (reference sequence). For the CDR3, the DNA is TGTGCCAGTAGTATGTCAGGGGGCGGTTTGAATGAGCAGTTCTTC. It codes for CASSMSGGGLNEQFF.

The V call is TRBV2, the J call TRBJ1-2; D is perhaps TRBD1 (6 bases). CDR3 size: 14 residues. In germline, CDR1 is SNHLY, CDR2 FYNNEI. The V and J ends lost 6 bases and 8 bases respectively, with 19 bases between them. CDR3 amino acids: CASSTGTMAHGYTF. The CDR3 DNA is TGTGCCAGCAGCACCGGGACAATGGCGCACGGCTACACCTTC. Filled out from reference TRBV2 and TRBJ1-2, the complete variable domain reads EPEVTQTPSHQVTQMGQEVILRCVPISNHLYFYWYRQILGQKVEFLVSFYNNEISEKSEIFDDQFSVERPDGSNFTLKIRSTKLEDSAMYFCASSTGTMAHGYTFGSGTRLTVV.

This chain joins TRBV11-3 and TRBJ2-7; 7 bases line up with TRBD1. Trimming cost V 1 base and J 0 bases; bases outside gene matches: 6. CDR3 length equals 16 residues. Germline CDR1 is SGHNT and CDR2 is YENEEA. CDR3: CASSLADRESSYEQYF. The CDR3 coding sequence is TGTGCCAGCAGCTTAGCCGACAGGGAGAGCTCCTACGAGCAGTACTTC.

The chain links TRBV18 to TRBJ1-2; D is ambiguous. The CDR3 consists of 14 residues. Germline V gene sequence: CDR1 KGHSH, CDR2 LQKENI. V was clipped by 5 bases and J by 0 bases, with 10 bases between them. CDR3 sequence reads: CASSNRQTNYGYTF. The DNA of the CDR3 is TGTGCCAGCTCAAACCGACAAACTAACTATGGCTACACCTTC.

This clone showed up just a few times. This sequence joins TRBV4-3 and TRBJ2-5; D is perhaps TRBD2 (5 bases). CDR3 length equals 14 residues. Germline assignment: CDR1 LGHNA and CDR2 YSLEER. The V end lost 2 bases, the J end lost 5 bases, and 12 bases lay between the germline ends. CDR3: CASSQWSGIETQYF. CDR3 DNA: TGCGCCAGCAGCCAATGGTCCGGGATTGAGACCCAGTACTTC.

Worth noting for this clone: This CDR3 is also generated by other DNA sequences in the sample. The chain joins TRBV3-1 (or the pseudogene TRBV3-2) to TRBJ2-3; a weak D match, TRBD1 (6 bases). The ends were cut back, 1 base at V and 6 bases at J, with 11 bases in the middle. The germline V gene encodes CDR1 LGHDT and CDR2 YNNKEL (reference sequence). This CDR3 region has 14 residues. The CDR3 sequence: CASSQAAGVDTQYF. The CDR3 bases are TGTGCCAGCAGCCAAGCCGCAGGGGTGGATACGCAGTATTTT.

J is TRBJ1-4 and V is TRBV9; 8 positions agree with TRBD1. This CDR3 is 15 amino acids long. V shed 1 base, J shed 4 bases, and the junction held 3 bases outside the gene matches. Germline CDR1 SGDLS, CDR2 YYNGEE. This CDR3 reads CASSVQGAGNEKLFF. CDR3 DNA: TGTGCCAGCAGCGTACAGGGGGCAGGTAATGAAAAACTGTTTTTT.

This sequence joins TRBV3-1 (or the pseudogene TRBV3-2) and TRBJ1-2; D possibly corresponds to TRBD1 (6 bases). CDR3 length: 14 amino acids. Trimming removed 6 bases from V and 0 bases from J, with 11 bases in between. The germline CDR1 and CDR2 sequences are LGHDT and YNNKEL (reference sequence). The DNA of the CDR3 is TGTGCCAGCAGTAATACAGGGTCTAACTATGGCTACACCTTC. This translates into CASSNTGSNYGYTF.

The chain recombines TRBV7-2 with TRBJ2-3, with 9 bases matching TRBD2. V lost 5 bases to trimming and J lost 6 bases; unmatched junction nucleotides: 9. CDR1 and CDR2 from the germline V gene are SGHTA and FQGNSA. This CDR3 has 15 amino acids. This CDR3 is CASSPRSGGTDTQYF. DNA for the CDR3: TGTGCCAGCAGCCCTCGCAGCGGGGGGACCGATACGCAGTATTTT.

This chain connects TRBV7-2 to TRBJ2-5; maybe TRBD1 (5 bases). Germline CDR1 is SGHTA and CDR2 is FQGNSA. The CDR3 is 15 residues long. Trimming pared 6 bases from V and 5 bases from J, leaving 19 bases between. CDR3 residues: CASSPRVTKGETQYF. CDR3 DNA sequence: TGTGCCAGCAGTCCCAGGGTAACGAAGGGGGAGACCCAGTACTTC.

The chain carries TRBV11-2 and TRBJ1-3; D is unresolved. This CDR3 region has 16 residues. The germline V gene encodes CDR1 SGHAT and CDR2 FQNNGV. V gave up 2 bases and J gave up 1 base, with 12 bases separating them. The CDR3 spells CASSLNIGASGNTIYF. The CDR3 nucleotides are TGTGCCAGCAGCTTAAACATTGGAGCGTCTGGAAACACCATATATTTT.

The rearrangement uses TRBV7-9 and TRBJ1-6; D not certain. This CDR3 is 15 amino acids long. Trimming left V 6 bases short and J 0 bases short, with 9 bases between. CDR1 is SEHNR and CDR2 is FQNEAQ in the germline V gene (reference sequence). The CDR3 loop reads CASSAGSSYNSPLHF. The CDR3 region has the DNA TGTGCCAGCAGTGCCGGGAGCTCCTATAATTCACCCCTCCACTTT.

The rearrangement joins TRBV6-4 to TRBJ2-7; 9 positions agree with TRBD2. The CDR3 is 15 residues long. Germline CDR1 MRHNA, CDR2 SNTAGT. Trimming at V came to 1 base and at J to 5 bases, leaving 6 bases not matched to a gene. CDR3 bases: TGTGCCAGCAGTGACTTCGGCGGGGGGGCAGACGAGCAGTACTTC. Protein product: CASSDFGGGADEQYF.

V and J are TRBV5-1 and TRBJ2-2, with D maybe TRBD2 (7 bases). CDR3 length: 15 amino acids. Germline values: CDR1 SGHRS, CDR2 YFSETQ. Trimming pared 0 bases from V and 4 bases from J, leaving 10 bases between. CDR3 amino acids: CASSLDREGTGELFF. Here the CDR3 DNA reads TGCGCCAGCAGCTTGGACAGGGAGGGCACCGGGGAGCTGTTTTTT.